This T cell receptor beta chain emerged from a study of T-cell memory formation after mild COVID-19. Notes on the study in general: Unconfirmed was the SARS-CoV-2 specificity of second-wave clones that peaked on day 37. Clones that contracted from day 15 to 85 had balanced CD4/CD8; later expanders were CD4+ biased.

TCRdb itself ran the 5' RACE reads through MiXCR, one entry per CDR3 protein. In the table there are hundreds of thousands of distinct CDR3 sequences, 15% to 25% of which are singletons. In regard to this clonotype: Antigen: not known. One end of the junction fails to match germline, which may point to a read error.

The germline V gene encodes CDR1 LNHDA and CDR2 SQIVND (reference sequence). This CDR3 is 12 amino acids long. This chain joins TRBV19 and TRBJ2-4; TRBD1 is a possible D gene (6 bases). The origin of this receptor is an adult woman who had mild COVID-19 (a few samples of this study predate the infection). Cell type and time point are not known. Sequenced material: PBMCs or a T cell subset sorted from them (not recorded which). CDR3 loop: CASSTRTGQSDF. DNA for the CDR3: TGTGCCAGTAGTACACGCACGGGACAATCTGACTTC.